This TCR beta chain was sequenced in a study of T cell responses to AZD1222 COVID-19 vaccine (dated by TCRdb to the early 2020s). In terms of the full investigation: A total of 230 to 250 trial participants underwent TCR sequencing, of whom about 210 received two doses of AZD1222 and about 25 received two doses of the MenACWY control vaccine. Trial participants were enrolled by age into 18-55, 56-69 and 70-plus year subgroups, with roughly 160, 29 and 62 TCR-sequenced participants respectively. What the study reported, not specific to this receptor: Epitopes outside the regions mutated in the B.1.351 and B.1.1.7 variants were reportedly recognized by nearly half of the unique spike-specific TCRs. No day 14 peak-response samples were available, so repertoires were characterized only after the peak T cell response. Conclusions about previously exposed vaccinees are limited, since just five or six AZD1222 recipients were seropositive for SARS-CoV-2 at baseline. The whole spike protein was spanned by vaccine-associated CD4 TCRs, and dominant responses were seen in regions 160-218 and 743-854. Participants were mostly white British and included more females than males, and it was suggested by the authors that clonal diversity may have been underestimated. A significant rise in spike-specific TCR breadth and depth was observed after two AZD1222 doses relative to day 0 and relative to MenACWY recipients. The 56-69-year group was small, and its depth increase did not reach significance, likely because of low power.

The CDR3 regions of human TCRbeta chains were analyzed by immunosequencing. From the authors' description of their analysis: TCRs in the repertoires were compared against a reference library of SARS-CoV-2-specific TCRs that had been generated with the MIRA antigen-specificity platform. Breadth was defined as the fraction of unique TCRs that were SARS-CoV-2-associated, and depth was defined as the fraction of total T cells that were SARS-CoV-2-associated. Using the MIRA data, each spike-specific TCR was mapped to the spike region that the TCR reacts to and placed in a CD4 or CD8 class. Log10-transformed breadth and depth values were compared by one-way ANOVA with Sidak's multiple comparisons tests. TCRdb holds this immuneACCESS table with in-frame rearrangements only. Some clones are missing; in checked studies, unresolved V genes explain under half, and the rest has no known cause. V and J calls and clone size come straight from that table; D and trimming were deduced from the DNA. Present in this sample are about 180,000 clones, around nine tenths of which were seen just once. Together, the top ten hold around 10% of the sample.

Including cysteine and phenylalanine, the CDR3 has 14 amino acids. Just CDR3 DNA is preserved here, 42 bases in frame from base 1. CDR1 and CDR2, per the germline V gene (reference sequence), are SEHNR and FQNEAQ. V loses 4 bases, J loses 8 bases, and the germline ends lie 17 bases apart. Note on this clone: Its antigen has not been determined. Base quality data are lacking; no much larger clone is found one base away.

The time point label, read with the paper, signifies: about 28 days (+/-7) after the second vaccine dose. AZD1222 recipients whose second dose came at about 4 weeks and those whose second dose came at about 12 weeks were combined into one group, since spike-specific TCR depth and breadth did not differ between the two schedules. Samples from vaccinated people were obtained from the UK trials COV001 and COV002, which included a single-blind randomized controlled phase 2/3 trial of AZD1222 (ChAdOx1 nCoV-19) in healthy adults. For TCRbeta chain sequencing, PBMC samples were collected from trial participants at day 0 and at day 28 after the second dose.

The sample consisted of peripheral blood, taken 28 days after the second AZD1222 dose. This sequence was found in an adult who received the AZD1222 COVID-19 vaccine. This receptor chain uses TRBV7-9 and TRBJ1-1, with the identity of the D gene unclear. CDR3 loop: CASSSSGLPVEAFF. The bases read TGTGCCAGCAGCTCCTCGGGCCTACCGGTAGAAGCTTTCTTT.